This T cell receptor beta chain comes out of a study of T-cell memory formation after mild COVID-19. TCR alpha and TCR beta cDNA libraries with sample barcodes and UMIs came from 5'RACE using constant-segment primers. TCRdb re-called the 5' RACE reads through MiXCR, storing one row per CDR3 protein. The sample has around 250,000 distinct CDR3 sequences, roughly 15% seen once; the top ten hold roughly 25%. Comment on this clonotype: What it binds is unknown.

Study results and caveats: Clones that contracted from day 15 to 85 were balanced CD4/CD8, while later expanders leaned CD4+.

CDR3 length: 17 residues. Unmatched junction bases numbered 18, after V lost 3 bases and J lost 11 bases. CDR1 and CDR2 (germline): MNHNS, SASEGT. Sequencing was performed on PBMCs or a T cell subset sorted from them (not recorded which). The TCR originated in a man younger than 35 who had mild COVID-19 (a few samples of this study predate the infection). Cell type and time point are not known. This rearrangement joins TRBV6-1 to TRBJ1-5, with 8 nucleotides matching TRBD1. In DNA form, the CDR3 reads TGTGCCAGCAGTGACCCTAGTAGACAGGGGACGAAGGGGGCCCAGCATTTT. It yields the protein CASSDPSRQGTKGAQHF.